This T cell receptor beta chain came from a study of glioma-infiltrating T cells after dendritic cell vaccination. Background on the study: Treatment, given 2003 to 2012, was autologous tumor lysate-pulsed dendritic cell vaccination.

Method: immunoSEQ multiplex PCR; TCRdb's copy keeps in-frame clones and lacks some. The data show tens of thousands of clones, around 86% seen once. Germline V gene lookup returns CDR1 SNHLY and CDR2 FYNNEI. The CDR3 has 13 amino acids. J gave up 5 bases and V 6 bases, and 5 bases lay outside the gene matches. Noted time point: after dendritic cell vaccination, including at tumor progression/relapse. This receptor was identified in a human donor with glioblastoma. This chain joins TRBV2 and TRBJ2-5; 8 bases align to TRBD1. Sequenced material: blood, taken after dendritic cell vaccination. The CDR3: CASSQDRAETQYF. The CDR3 DNA sequence: TGTGCCAGCAGCCAGGACAGGGCGGAGACCCAGTACTTC.